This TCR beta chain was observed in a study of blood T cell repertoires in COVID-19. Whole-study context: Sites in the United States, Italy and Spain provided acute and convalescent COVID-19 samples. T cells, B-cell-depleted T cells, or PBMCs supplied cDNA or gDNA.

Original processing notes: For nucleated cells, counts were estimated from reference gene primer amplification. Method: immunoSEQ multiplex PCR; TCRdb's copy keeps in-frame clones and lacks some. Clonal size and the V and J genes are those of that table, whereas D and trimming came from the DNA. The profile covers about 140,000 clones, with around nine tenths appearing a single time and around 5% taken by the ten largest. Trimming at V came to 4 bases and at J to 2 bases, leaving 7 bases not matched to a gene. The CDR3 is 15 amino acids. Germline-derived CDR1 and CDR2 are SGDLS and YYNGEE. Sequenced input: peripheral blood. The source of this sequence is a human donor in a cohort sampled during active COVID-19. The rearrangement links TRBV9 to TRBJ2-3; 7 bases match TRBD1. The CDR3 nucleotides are TGTGCCAGCAGCCCAGGACAGGTTATCACAGATACGCAGTATTTT. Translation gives CASSPGQVITDTQYF.